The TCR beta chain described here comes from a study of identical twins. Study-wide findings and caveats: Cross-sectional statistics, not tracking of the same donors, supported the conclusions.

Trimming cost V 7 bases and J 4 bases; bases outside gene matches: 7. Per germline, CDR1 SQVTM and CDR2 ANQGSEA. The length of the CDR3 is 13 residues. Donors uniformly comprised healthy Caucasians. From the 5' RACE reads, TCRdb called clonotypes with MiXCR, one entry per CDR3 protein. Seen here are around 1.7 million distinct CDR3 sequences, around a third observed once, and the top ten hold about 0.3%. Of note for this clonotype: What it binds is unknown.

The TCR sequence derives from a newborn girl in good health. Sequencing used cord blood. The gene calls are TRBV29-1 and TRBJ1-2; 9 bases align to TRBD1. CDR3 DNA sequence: TGCAGCGACCTTGGACAGGGGAGCTATGGCTACACCTTC. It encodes CSDLGQGSYGYTF.